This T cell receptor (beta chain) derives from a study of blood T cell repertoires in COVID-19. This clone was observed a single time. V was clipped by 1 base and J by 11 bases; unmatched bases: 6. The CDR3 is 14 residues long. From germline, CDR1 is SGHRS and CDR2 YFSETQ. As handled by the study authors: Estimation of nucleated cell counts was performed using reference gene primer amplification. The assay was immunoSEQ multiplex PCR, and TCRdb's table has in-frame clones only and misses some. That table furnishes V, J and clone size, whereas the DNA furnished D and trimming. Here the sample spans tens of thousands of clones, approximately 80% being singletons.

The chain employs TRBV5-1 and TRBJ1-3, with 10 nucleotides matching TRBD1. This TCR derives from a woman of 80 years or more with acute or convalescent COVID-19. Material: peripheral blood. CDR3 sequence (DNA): TGCGCCAGCAGCTTGCTCGGGACAGGGGAGGCCATATATTTT. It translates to CASSLLGTGEAIYF.